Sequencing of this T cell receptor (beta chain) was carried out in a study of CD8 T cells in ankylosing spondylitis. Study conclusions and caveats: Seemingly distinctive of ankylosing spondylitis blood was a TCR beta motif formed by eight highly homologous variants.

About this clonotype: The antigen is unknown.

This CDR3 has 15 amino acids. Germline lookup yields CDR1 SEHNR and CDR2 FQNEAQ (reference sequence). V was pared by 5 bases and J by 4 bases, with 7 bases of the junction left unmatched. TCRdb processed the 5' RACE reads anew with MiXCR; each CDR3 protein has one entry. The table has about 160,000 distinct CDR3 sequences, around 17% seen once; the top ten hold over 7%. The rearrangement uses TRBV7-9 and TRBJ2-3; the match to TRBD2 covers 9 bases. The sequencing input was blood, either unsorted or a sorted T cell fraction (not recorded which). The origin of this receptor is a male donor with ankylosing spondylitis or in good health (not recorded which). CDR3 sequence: CASSGGTSSPDTQYF. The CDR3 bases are TGTGCCAGCAGCGGCGGGACTAGCAGCCCAGATACGCAGTATTTT.